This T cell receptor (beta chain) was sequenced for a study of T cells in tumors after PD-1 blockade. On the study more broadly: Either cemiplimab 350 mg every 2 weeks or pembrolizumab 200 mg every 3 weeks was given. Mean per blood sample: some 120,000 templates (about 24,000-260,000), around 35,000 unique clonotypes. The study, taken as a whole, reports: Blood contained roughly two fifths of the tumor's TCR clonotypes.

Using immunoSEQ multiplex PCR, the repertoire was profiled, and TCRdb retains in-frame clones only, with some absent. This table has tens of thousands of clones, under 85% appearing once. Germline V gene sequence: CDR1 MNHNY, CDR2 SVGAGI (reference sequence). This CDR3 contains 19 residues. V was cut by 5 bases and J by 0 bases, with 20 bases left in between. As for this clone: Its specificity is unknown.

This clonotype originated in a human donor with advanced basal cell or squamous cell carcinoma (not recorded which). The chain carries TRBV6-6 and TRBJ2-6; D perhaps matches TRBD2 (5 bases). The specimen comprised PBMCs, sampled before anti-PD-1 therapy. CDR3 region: CASSLGLESLFSGANVLTF. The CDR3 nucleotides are TGTGCCAGCAGTCTCGGACTGGAGAGTCTTTTCTCTGGGGCCAACGTCCTGACTTTC.